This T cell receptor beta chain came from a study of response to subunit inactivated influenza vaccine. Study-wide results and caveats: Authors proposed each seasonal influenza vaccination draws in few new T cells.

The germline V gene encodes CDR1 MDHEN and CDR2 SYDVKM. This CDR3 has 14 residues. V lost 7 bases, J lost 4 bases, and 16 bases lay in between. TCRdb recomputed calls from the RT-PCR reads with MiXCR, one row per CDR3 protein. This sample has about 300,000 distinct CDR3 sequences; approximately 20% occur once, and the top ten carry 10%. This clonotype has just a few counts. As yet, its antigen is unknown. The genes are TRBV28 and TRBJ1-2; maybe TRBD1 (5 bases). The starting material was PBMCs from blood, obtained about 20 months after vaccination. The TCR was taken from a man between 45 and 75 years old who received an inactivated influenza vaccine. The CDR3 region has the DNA TGTGCCAGCACCTCTCCGGGACGTTCCTATGGCTACACCTTC. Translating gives CASTSPGRSYGYTF.